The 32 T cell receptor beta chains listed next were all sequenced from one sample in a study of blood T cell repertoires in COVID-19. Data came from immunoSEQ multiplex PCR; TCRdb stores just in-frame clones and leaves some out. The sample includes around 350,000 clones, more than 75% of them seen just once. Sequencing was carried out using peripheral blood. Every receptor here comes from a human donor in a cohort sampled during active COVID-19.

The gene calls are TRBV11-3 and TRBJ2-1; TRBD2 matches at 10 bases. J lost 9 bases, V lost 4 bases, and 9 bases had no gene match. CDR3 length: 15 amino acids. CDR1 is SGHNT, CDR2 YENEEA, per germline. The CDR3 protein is CASSSQSGRASEQFF. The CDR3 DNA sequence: TGTGCCAGCAGCTCCCAGAGCGGGAGGGCCAGTGAGCAGTTCTTC.

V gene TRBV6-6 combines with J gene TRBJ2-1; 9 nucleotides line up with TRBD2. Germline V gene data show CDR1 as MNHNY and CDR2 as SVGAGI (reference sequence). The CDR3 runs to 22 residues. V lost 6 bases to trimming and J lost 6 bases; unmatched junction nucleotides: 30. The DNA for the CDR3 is TGTGCCAGCAGCTGCGGGAGGGGAGTGGACTGTTTTCCATCCGGGAGCCGCAATGAGCAGTTCTTC. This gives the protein CASSCGRGVDCFPSGSRNEQFF.

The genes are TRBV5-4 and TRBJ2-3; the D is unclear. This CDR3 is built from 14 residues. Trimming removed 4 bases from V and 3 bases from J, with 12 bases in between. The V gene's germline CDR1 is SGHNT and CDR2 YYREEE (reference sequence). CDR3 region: CASSTLTETDTQYF. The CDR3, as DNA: TGTGCCAGCAGCACATTGACGGAGACAGATACGCAGTATTTT.

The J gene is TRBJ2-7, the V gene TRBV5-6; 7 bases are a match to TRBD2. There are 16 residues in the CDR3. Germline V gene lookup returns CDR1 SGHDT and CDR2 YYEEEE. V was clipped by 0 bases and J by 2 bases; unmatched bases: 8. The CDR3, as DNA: TGTGCCAGCAGCTTGGGTGGGAGCGGGGCCCCCTACGAGCAGTACTTC. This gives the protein CASSLGGSGAPYEQYF.

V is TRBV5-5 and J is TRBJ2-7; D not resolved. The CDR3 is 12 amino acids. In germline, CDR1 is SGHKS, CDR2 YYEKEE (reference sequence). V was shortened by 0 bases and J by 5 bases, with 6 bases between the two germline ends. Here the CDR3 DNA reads TGTGCCAGCAGCTTGGGTGCGGACGAGCAGTACTTC. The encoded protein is CASSLGADEQYF.

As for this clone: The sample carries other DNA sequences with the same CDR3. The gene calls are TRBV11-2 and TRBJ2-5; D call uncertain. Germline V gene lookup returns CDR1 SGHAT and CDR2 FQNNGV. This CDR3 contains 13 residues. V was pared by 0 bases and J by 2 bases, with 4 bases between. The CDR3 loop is CASSLDRQETQYF. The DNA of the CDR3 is TGTGCCAGCAGCTTAGACAGGCAAGAGACCCAGTACTTC. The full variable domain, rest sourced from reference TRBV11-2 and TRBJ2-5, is EAGVAQSPRYKIIEKRQSVAFWCNPISGHATLYWYQQILGQGPKLLIQFQNNGVVDDSQLPKDRFSAERLKGVDSTLKIQPAKLEDSAVYLCASSLDRQETQYFGPGTRLLVL.

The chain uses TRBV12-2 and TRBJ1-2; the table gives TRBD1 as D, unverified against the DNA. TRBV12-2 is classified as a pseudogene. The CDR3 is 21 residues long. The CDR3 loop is CASRLARPRQPSRSGNYGYTF. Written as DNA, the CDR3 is TGTGCAAGTCGCTTAGCCAGACCTCGACAGCCGAGTCGCTCGGGTAACTATGGCTACACCTTC.

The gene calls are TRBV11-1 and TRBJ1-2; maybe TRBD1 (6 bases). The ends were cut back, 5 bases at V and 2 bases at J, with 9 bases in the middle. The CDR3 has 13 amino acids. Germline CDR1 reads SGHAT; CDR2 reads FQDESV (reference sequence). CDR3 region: CASSPGHNYGYTF. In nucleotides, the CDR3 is TGTGCCAGCAGCCCGGGACACAACTATGGCTACACCTTC.

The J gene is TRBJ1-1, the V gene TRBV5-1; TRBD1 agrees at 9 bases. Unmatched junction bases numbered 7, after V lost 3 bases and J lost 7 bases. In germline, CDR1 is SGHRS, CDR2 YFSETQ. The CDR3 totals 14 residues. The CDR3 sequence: CASSSRTGVNEAFF. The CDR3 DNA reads TGCGCCAGCAGCTCCCGGACAGGGGTAAATGAAGCTTTCTTT. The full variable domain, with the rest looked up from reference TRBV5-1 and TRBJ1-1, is KAGVTQTPRYLIKTRGQQVTLSCSPISGHRSVSWYQQTPGQGLQFLFEYFSETQRNKGNFPGRFSGRQFSNSRSEMNVSTLELGDSALYLCASSSRTGVNEAFFGQGTRLTVV.

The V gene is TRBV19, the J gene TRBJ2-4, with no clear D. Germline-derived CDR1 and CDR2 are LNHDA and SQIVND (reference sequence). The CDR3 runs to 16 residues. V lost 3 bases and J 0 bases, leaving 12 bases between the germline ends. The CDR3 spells CASSIDGRLAKNIQYF. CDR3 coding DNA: TGTGCCAGTAGTATCGACGGTAGACTAGCCAAAAACATTCAGTACTTC.

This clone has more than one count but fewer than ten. The DNA of the CDR3 is TGCGCCAGCAGCACGGGACTAGCGAAAAACATTCAGTACTTC. Translation: CASSTGLAKNIQYF. The V and J genes are TRBV5-1 and TRBJ2-4; 10 positions match TRBD2. V shed 4 bases and J 4 bases; nucleotides not matched to a gene: 2. The CDR3 loop spans 14 amino acids. Germline V gene lookup returns CDR1 SGHRS and CDR2 YFSETQ.

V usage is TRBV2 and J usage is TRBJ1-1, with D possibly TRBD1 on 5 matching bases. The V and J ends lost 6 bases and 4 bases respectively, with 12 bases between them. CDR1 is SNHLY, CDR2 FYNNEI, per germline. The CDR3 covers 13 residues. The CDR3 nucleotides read TGTGCCAGCAGAGGCTGGGGGGGCACTGAAGCTTTCTTT. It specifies CASRGWGGTEAFF.

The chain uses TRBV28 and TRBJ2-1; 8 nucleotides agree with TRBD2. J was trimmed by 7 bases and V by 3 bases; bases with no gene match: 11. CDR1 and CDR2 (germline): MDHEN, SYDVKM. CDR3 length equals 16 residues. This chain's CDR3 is CASSFRAGGPGNEQFF. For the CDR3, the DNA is TGTGCCAGCAGTTTTCGGGCGGGAGGTCCAGGGAATGAGCAGTTCTTC.

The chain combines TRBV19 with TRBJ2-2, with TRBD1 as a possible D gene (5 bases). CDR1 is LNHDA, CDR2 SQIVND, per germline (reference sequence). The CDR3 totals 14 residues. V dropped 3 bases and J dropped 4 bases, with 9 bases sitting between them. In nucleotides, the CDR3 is TGTGCCAGTAGTATGCGACAGCTCACCGGGGAGCTGTTTTTT. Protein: CASSMRQLTGELFF.

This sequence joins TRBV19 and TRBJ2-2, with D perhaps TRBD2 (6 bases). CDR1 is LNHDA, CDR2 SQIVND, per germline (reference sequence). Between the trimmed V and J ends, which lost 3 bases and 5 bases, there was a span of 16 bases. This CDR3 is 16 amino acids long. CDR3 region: CASSIIGNAGTGELFF. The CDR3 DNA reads TGTGCCAGTAGTATTATTGGGAACGCGGGGACCGGGGAGCTGTTTTTT.

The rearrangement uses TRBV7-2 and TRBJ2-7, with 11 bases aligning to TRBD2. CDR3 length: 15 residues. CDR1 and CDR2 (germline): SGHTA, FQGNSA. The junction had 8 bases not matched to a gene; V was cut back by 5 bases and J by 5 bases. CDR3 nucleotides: TGTGCCAGCAGCAACCGACTAGCGGGGTCTCACGAGCAGTACTTC. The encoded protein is CASSNRLAGSHEQYF.

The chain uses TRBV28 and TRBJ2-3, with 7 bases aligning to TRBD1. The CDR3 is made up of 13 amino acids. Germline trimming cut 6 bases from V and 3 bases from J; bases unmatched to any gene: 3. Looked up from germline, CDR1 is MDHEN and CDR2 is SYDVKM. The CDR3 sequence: CASRAGGTDTQYF. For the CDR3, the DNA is TGTGCCAGCAGGGCAGGGGGAACAGATACGCAGTATTTT.

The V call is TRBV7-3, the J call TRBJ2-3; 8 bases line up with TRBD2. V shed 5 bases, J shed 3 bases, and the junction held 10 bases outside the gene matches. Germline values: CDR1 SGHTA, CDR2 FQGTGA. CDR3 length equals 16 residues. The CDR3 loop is CASSPLGGGQTDTQYF. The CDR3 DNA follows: TGTGCCAGCAGCCCCCTCGGCGGGGGGCAGACAGATACGCAGTATTTT.

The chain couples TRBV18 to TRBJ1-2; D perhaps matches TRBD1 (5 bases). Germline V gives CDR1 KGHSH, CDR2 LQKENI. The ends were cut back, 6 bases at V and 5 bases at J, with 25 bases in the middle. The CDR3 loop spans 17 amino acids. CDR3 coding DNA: TGTGCCAGCTCTCCAGAGGGGACCTTCGGCGCGGGATATGGCTACACCTTC. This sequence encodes CASSPEGTFGAGYGYTF.

CDR3 nucleotide sequence: TGTGCCAGTAGTGGGGGGACAGCTCAAGAGACCCAGTACTTC. Translated: CASSGGTAQETQYF. The V and J genes are TRBV19 and TRBJ2-5; D possibly corresponds to TRBD1 (7 bases). Trimming shortened V by 5 bases and J by 2 bases, and 12 bases separated the two germline ends. The germline gives CDR1 LNHDA, CDR2 SQIVND (reference sequence). The CDR3 runs 14 residues.

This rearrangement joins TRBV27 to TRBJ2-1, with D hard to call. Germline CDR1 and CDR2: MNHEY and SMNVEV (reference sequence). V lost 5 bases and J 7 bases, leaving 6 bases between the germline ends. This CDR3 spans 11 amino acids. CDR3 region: CASSRGNEQFF. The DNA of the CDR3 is TGTGCCAGCAGTCGAGGAAATGAGCAGTTCTTC.

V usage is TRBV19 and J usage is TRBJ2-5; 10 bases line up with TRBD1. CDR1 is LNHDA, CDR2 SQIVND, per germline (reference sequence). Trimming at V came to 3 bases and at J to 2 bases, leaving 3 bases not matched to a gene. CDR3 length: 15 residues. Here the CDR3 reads CASSIGQGDQETQYF. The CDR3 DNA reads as TGTGCCAGTAGTATTGGACAGGGGGATCAAGAGACCCAGTACTTC.

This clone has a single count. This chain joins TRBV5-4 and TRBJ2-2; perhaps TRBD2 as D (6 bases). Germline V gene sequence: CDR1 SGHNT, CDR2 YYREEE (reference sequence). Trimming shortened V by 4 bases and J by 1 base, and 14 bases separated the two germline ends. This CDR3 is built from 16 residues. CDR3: CASSPPGGLNTGELFF. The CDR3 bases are TGTGCCAGCAGCCCGCCAGGAGGGTTGAACACCGGGGAGCTGTTTTTT.

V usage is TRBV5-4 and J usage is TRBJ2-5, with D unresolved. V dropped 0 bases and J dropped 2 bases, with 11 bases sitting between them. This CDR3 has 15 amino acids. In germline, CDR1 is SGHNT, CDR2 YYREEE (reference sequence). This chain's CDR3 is CASSLVSQKQETQYF. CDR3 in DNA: TGTGCCAGCAGCTTGGTGTCCCAGAAACAAGAGACCCAGTACTTC.

CDR3 region: CASSFPTSGGARNTQYF. The CDR3 DNA sequence: TGTGCCAGCAGCTTTCCGACTAGCGGGGGGGCGAGGAATACGCAGTATTTT. V gene TRBV7-8 combines with J gene TRBJ2-3; 14 nucleotides match TRBD2. V was clipped by 3 bases and J by 7 bases; unmatched bases: 9. This CDR3 is built from 17 residues. Germline assignment: CDR1 SGHVS and CDR2 FQNEAQ.

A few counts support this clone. The chain's CDR3 is CATSRDAGGSELFF. The CDR3, as DNA: TGTGCCACCAGCAGAGATGCAGGGGGCTCGGAACTGTTTTTT. The genes are TRBV15 and TRBJ1-4, with 8 nucleotides matching TRBD1. The ends lost 0 bases at V and 12 bases at J; junction bases unmatched: 6. Looked up from germline, CDR1 is LNHNV and CDR2 is YYDKDF (reference sequence). The CDR3 totals 14 residues.

DNA of the CDR3: TGTGCCAGCATCAAAGCTGGTCGGGTGGGACTAGGACTCTACGAGCAGTACTTC. Encoded protein: CASIKAGRVGLGLYEQYF. The chain carries TRBV5-6 and TRBJ2-7; 8 bases line up with TRBD2. Germline CDR1 is SGHDT and CDR2 is YYEEEE. V was clipped by 6 bases and J by 3 bases; unmatched bases: 20. This CDR3 region has 18 residues.

The CDR3 coding sequence is TGTGCCTGGGGTGGCGGAGGGATAAGGACCTTC. This translates into CAWGGGGIRTF. The chain is built from TRBV30 and TRBJ1-2; D uncertain. The CDR3 sequence is 11 residues long. Deletions cut 5 bases from V and 14 bases from J, with 18 bases between. Germline CDR1 and CDR2: GTSNPN and SVGIG (reference sequence).

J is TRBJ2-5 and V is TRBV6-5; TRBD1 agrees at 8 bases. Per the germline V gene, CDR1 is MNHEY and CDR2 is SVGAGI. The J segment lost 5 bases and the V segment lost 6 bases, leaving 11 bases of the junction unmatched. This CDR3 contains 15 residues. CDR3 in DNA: TGTGCCAGCAGCTCCGGGACAGGCCTTGGGGAGACCCAGTACTTC. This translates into CASSSGTGLGETQYF.

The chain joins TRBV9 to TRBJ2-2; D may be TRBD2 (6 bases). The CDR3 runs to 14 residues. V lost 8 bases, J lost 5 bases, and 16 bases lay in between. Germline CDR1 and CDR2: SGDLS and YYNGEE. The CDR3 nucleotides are TGTGCCAGTCGGAGGGAGGTCGGTACCGGGGAGCTGTTTTTT. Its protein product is CASRREVGTGELFF.

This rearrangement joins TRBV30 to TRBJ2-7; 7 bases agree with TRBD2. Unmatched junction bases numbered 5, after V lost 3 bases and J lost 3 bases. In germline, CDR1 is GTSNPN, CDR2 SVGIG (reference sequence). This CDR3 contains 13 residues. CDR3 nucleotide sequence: TGTGCCTGGAGAAAGGGCGGGAGCTACGAGCAGTACTTC. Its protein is CAWRKGGSYEQYF.

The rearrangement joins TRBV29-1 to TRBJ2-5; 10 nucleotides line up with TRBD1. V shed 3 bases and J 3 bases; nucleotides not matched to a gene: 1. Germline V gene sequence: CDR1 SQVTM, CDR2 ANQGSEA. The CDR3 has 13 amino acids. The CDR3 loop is CSVETGGKETQYF. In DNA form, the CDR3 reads TGCAGCGTTGAGACAGGGGGCAAAGAGACCCAGTACTTC.